The source of this TCR beta chain is a study of blood T cell repertoires in COVID-19. The wider study: Acute and convalescent COVID-19 samples came from the United States, Italy and Spain. Sources were T cells, B-cell-depleted T cells, or PBMCs; the material itself was cDNA or gDNA.

TCRdb keeps only in-frame clones here, not all; method: immunoSEQ multiplex PCR. The profile shows 110,000 to 150,000 clones, 65% to 85% of them singletons. CDR1 and CDR2 from the germline V gene are LGHNA and YNFKEQ. The ends lost 6 bases at V and 3 bases at J; junction bases unmatched: 7. This CDR3 is 15 amino acids long. The receptor was derived from a woman in her fifties or sixties with acute or convalescent COVID-19. The chain is built from TRBV4-2 and TRBJ1-2, with TRBD1 matching over 10 bases. The sequenced sample was peripheral blood. CDR3 in DNA: TGTGCCAGCAGTCGGGCCGGGACAGGGGACTATGGCTACACCTTC. It yields the protein CASSRAGTGDYGYTF.